Presented here are 7 T cell receptor beta chains from one specimen sequenced in a study of blood T cell repertoires in COVID-19. Data came from immunoSEQ multiplex PCR; TCRdb stores just in-frame clones and leaves some out. The table includes 150,000 to 200,000 clones, 85% to 95% detected once. Sequenced: peripheral blood. These receptors all stem from a woman in her forties or fifties with acute or convalescent COVID-19.

CDR3 residues: CASSLSLPSGSGNEQFF. CDR3 coding DNA: TGTGCCAGCAGTTTATCCCTTCCTAGCGGGAGTGGGAATGAGCAGTTCTTC. The rearrangement joins TRBV28 to TRBJ2-1; TRBD2 matches at 10 bases. Unmatched junction bases numbered 10, after V lost 1 base and J lost 7 bases. Germline V gives CDR1 MDHEN, CDR2 SYDVKM. There are 17 residues in the CDR3.

The genes are TRBV4-1 and TRBJ2-1; D not resolved. CDR3 size: 12 residues. The V end lost 1 base, the J end lost 9 bases, and 7 bases lay between the germline ends. The germline CDR1 and CDR2 sequences are MGHRA and YSYEKL. CDR3 DNA sequence: TGCGCCAGCAGCCAAGCCACGGGTGAGCAGTTCTTC. Protein: CASSQATGEQFF.

The chain recombines TRBV30 with TRBJ2-7; 7 bases fit TRBD1. V lost 6 bases to trimming and J lost 4 bases; unmatched junction nucleotides: 15. The CDR3 covers 15 residues. Germline CDR1 GTSNPN, CDR2 SVGIG (reference sequence). The CDR3: CACSRFPGQPYEQYF. In DNA, the CDR3 is TGTGCCTGTAGTAGATTTCCGGGACAGCCTTACGAGCAGTACTTC.

The CDR3 sequence is CATSASDRVGTGELFF. The DNA of the CDR3 is TGTGCCACCAGTGCCTCAGACAGGGTCGGCACCGGGGAGCTGTTTTTT. The chain employs TRBV24-1 and TRBJ2-2, with 7 bases that match TRBD1. J lost 4 bases, V lost 5 bases, and 9 bases had no gene match. CDR1 is KGHDR, CDR2 SFDVKD, per germline. The CDR3 is made up of 16 amino acids.

This chain joins TRBV29-1 and TRBJ2-5, with 8 positions matching TRBD2. The germline gives CDR1 SQVTM, CDR2 ANQGSEA. Trimming at V came to 0 bases and at J to 9 bases, leaving 15 bases not matched to a gene. The CDR3 has 16 residues. CDR3 sequence: CSVEDRRGGNKGAQYF. As DNA, the CDR3 is TGCAGCGTTGAAGATCGTCGCGGGGGGAACAAGGGGGCCCAGTACTTC.

The V and J genes are TRBV28 and TRBJ1-1; D gene unclear. The V gene's germline CDR1 is MDHEN and CDR2 SYDVKM. The CDR3 runs 15 residues. V lost 1 base and J lost 0, with 9 bases in between. The DNA for the CDR3 is TGTGCCAGCAGTTTATTGAGTAATGTGAACACTGAAGCTTTCTTT. Its translation: CASSLLSNVNTEAFF.

The V gene is TRBV28, the J gene TRBJ2-5; D is undetermined. This CDR3 is built from 12 residues. The ends were cut back, 3 bases at V and 4 bases at J, with 6 bases in the middle. Germline lookup yields CDR1 MDHEN and CDR2 SYDVKM. In DNA form, the CDR3 reads TGTGCCAGCAGTTTGAAGCGAGAGACCCAGTACTTC. It translates to CASSLKRETQYF.